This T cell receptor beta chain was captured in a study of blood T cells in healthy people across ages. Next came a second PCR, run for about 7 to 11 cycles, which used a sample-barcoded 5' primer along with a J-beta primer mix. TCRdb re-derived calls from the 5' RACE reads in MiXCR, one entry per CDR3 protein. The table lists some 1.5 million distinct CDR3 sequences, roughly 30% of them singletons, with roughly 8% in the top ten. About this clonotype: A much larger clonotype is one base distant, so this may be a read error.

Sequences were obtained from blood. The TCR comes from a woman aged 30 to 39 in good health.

The CDR3 nucleotides are TGCGCCAGCAGCTTCGGGGACCGAACTAGTGAGCAGTTCTTC. The encoded protein is CASSFGDRTSEQFF. This chain joins TRBV5-1 and TRBJ2-1, with D perhaps being TRBD1 or TRBD2 (5 bases each). V was cut by 2 bases and J by 9 bases, with 15 bases left in between. CDR1 is SGHRS and CDR2 is YFSETQ in the germline V gene. The CDR3 runs 14 residues. Full variable domain (missing parts from reference TRBV5-1 and TRBJ2-1): KAGVTQTPRYLIKTRGQQVTLSCSPISGHRSVSWYQQTPGQGLQFLFEYFSETQRNKGNFPGRFSGRQFSNSRSEMNVSTLELGDSALYLCASSFGDRTSEQFFGPGTRLTVL.